The clone carrying this T cell receptor (beta chain) has at least ten counts. This record comes from a study of response to subunit inactivated influenza vaccine. CDR1 and CDR2 (germline): PRHDT, FYEKMQ (reference sequence). There are 18 residues in the CDR3. Trimming stripped 6 bases from V and 4 bases from J, with 28 bases between. TCRdb re-called the RT-PCR reads through MiXCR, storing one row per CDR3 protein. The table lists 500,000 to 600,000 distinct CDR3 sequences, roughly 15% of them singletons. This clonotype was sampled from a man over 45 who received an inactivated influenza vaccine. Sequenced material: PBMCs from blood, taken 12 days after vaccination. This chain links TRBV13 with TRBJ2-7; tentative D call: TRBD1 (6 bases). The CDR3 is CASSSRDITVEQQYEQYF. The CDR3 DNA is TGTGCCAGCAGTAGCCGGGACATAACTGTCGAACAGCAGTACGAGCAGTACTTC.